Sequencing of this T cell receptor (beta chain) was carried out in a study of molecular identifiers for immune sequencing clone quantification. Study-wide context: RNA from 20,000 or 100,000 naive CD8 cells was split five ways in replicates, with four sequenced.

This CDR3 is 17 amino acids long. J gave up 4 bases and V 4 bases, and 13 bases lay outside the gene matches. Per germline, CDR1 LGHNA and CDR2 YSLEER. It was with previously described methods and listed TCR primers that bulk TCR libraries were made. MiXCR was run by TCRdb on the PCR reads, yielding one entry per CDR3 protein. Altogether roughly 100,000 distinct CDR3 sequences are present, less than 35% being singletons, with the ten largest covering approximately 10%. The TCR sequence derives from a human donor in good health. Some libraries in this study had Jurkat cell RNA spiked in. The chain uses TRBV4-3 and TRBJ2-3; 8 nucleotides match TRBD2. The sample comprised naive CD8+ T cells from blood, with Jurkat cell RNA spiked in. This sample's subset: FACS-sorted CD8+CD4-CCR7+CD45RA+ naive T cells. CDR3: CASSPKAPAGEADTQYF. The CDR3 DNA reads as TGCGCCAGCAGCCCAAAAGCACCAGCGGGAGAGGCAGATACGCAGTATTTT.